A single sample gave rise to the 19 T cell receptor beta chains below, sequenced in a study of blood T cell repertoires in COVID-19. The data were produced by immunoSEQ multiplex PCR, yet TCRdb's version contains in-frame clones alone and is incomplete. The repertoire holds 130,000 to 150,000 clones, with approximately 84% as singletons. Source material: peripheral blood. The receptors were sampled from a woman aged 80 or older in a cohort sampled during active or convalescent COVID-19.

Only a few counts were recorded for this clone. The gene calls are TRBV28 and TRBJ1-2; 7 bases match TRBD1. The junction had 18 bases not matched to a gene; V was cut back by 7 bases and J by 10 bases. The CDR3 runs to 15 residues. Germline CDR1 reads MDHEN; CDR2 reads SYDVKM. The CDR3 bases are TGTGCCAGCAACACCGGAGGGGGCCTATCCTTAGCCTACACCTTC. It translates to CASNTGGGLSLAYTF.

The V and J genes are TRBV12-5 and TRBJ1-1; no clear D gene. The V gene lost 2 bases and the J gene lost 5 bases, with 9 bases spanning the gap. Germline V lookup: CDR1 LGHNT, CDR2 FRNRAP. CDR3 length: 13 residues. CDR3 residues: CASGLWGGTEAFF. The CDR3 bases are TGTGCTAGTGGTTTGTGGGGAGGGACTGAAGCTTTCTTT.

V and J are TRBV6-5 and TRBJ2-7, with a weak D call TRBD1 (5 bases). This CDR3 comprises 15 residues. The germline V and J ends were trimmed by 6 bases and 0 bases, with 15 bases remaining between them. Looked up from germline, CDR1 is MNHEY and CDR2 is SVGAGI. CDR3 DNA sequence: TGTGCCAGCAGAGTTAGACAGATTGACTCCTACGAGCAGTACTTC. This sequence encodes CASRVRQIDSYEQYF.

DNA for the CDR3: TGTGCCAGCAGCTTAGGAGGAGTAAGGGAGACCCAGTACTTC. Translation gives CASSLGGVRETQYF. The chain carries TRBV11-2 and TRBJ2-5, with D hard to call. V was clipped by 1 base and J by 5 bases, with 11 bases between them. Germline CDR1 reads SGHAT; CDR2 reads FQNNGV. The CDR3 extends over 14 amino acids.

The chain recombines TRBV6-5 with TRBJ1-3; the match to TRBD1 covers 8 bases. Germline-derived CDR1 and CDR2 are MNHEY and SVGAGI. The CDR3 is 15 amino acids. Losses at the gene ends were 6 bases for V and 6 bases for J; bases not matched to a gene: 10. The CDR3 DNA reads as TGTGCCAGCAGCACCCCCCGGACAGGGAAAAACACCATATATTTT. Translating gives CASSTPRTGKNTIYF.

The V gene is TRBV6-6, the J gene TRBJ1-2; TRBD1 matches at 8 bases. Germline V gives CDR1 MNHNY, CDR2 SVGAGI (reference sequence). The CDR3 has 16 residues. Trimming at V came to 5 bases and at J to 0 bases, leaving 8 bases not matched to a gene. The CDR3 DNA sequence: TGTGCCAGCAGTATTCCTTCAGGGGGCACTAACTATGGCTACACCTTC. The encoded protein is CASSIPSGGTNYGYTF.

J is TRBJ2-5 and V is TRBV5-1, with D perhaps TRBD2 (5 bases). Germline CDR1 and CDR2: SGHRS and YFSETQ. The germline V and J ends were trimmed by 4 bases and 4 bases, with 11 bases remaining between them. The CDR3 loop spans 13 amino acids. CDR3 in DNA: TGCGCCAGCAGCCTCGGAGGCCCAGAGACCCAGTACTTC. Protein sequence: CASSLGGPETQYF.

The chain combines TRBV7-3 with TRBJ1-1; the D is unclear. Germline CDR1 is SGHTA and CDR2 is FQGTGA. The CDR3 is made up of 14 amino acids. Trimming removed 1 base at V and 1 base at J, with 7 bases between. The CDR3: CASSLNPGNTEAFF. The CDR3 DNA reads TGTGCCAGCAGCTTAAATCCGGGGAACACTGAAGCTTTCTTT.

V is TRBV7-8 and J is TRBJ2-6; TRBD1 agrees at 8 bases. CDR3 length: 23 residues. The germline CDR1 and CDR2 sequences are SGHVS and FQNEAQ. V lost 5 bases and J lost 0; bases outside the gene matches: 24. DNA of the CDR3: TGTGCCAGCAGCCAATACTCGATAAGTAATCCCCGGGACAGGAGCTCTGGGGCCAACGTCCTGACTTTC. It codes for CASSQYSISNPRDRSSGANVLTF.

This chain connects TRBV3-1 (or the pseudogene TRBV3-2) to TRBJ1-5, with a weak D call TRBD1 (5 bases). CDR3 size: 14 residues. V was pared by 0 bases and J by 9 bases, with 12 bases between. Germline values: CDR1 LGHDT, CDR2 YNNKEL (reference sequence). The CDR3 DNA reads TGTGCCAGCAGCCAAGAACCAGGGCTGGGGCCCCAGCATTTT. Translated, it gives CASSQEPGLGPQHF.

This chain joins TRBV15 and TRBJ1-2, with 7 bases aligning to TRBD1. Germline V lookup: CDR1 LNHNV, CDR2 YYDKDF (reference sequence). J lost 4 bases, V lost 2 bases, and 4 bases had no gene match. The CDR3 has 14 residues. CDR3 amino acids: CATSRLDRAYGYTF. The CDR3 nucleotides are TGTGCCACCAGCAGACTTGACAGGGCCTATGGCTACACCTTC.

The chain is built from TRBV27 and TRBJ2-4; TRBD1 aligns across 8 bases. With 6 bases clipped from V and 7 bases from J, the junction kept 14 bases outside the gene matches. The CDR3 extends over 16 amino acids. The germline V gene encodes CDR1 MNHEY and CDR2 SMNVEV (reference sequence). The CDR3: CASRTTQGALMNIQYF. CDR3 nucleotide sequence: TGTGCCAGCAGAACCACCCAGGGGGCGCTTATGAACATTCAGTACTTC.

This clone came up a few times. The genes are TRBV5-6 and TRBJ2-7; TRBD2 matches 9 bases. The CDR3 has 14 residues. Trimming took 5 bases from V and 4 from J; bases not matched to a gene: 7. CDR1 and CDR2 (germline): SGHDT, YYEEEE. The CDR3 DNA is TGTGCCAGCAGGAAGAGCGGGGGGCAGTACGAGCAGTACTTC. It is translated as CASRKSGGQYEQYF.

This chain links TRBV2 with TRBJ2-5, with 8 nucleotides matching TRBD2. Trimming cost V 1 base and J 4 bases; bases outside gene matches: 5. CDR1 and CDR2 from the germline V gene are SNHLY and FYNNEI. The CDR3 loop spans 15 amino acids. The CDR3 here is CASSEDPGLAETQYF. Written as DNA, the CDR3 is TGTGCCAGCAGTGAAGACCCTGGACTAGCAGAGACCCAGTACTTC.

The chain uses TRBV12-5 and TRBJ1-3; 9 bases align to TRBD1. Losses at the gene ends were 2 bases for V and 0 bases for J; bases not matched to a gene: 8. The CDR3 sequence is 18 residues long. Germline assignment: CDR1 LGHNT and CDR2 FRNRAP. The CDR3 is CASGLKEDRGSSGNTIYF. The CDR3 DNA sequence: TGTGCTAGTGGTTTGAAGGAGGACAGGGGCTCCTCTGGAAACACCATATATTTT.

CDR3 region: CASSLWGVSEVSSGNTIYF. The CDR3 DNA is TGTGCCAGTAGTCTTTGGGGAGTCTCCGAAGTCTCCTCTGGAAACACCATATATTTT. The chain links TRBV19 to TRBJ1-3; no definite D call. The CDR3 is 19 amino acids. Trimming took off 5 bases at V and 0 bases at J, with 23 bases between the two ends. Per germline, CDR1 LNHDA and CDR2 SQIVND (reference sequence).

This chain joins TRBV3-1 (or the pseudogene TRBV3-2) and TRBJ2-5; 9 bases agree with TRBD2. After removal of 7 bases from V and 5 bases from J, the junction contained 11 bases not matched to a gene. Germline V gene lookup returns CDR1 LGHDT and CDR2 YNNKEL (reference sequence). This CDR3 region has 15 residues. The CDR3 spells CASKLAGAPPETQYF. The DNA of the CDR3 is TGTGCCAGCAAATTAGCGGGGGCACCCCCCGAGACCCAGTACTTC.

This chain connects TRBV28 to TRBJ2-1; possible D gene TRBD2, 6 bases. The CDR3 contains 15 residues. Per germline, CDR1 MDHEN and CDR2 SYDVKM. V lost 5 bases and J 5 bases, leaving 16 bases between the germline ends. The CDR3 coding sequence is TGTGCCAGCAGTCGCCCGGGACTGGCTAACAATGAGCAGTTCTTC. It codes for CASSRPGLANNEQFF.

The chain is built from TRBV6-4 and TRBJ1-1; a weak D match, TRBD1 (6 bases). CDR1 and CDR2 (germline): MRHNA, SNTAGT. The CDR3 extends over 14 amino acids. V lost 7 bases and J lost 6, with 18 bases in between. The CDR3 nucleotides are TGTGCCAGCAAGAAGGGACAAGGCAACTCTGAAGCTTTCTTT. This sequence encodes CASKKGQGNSEAFF.